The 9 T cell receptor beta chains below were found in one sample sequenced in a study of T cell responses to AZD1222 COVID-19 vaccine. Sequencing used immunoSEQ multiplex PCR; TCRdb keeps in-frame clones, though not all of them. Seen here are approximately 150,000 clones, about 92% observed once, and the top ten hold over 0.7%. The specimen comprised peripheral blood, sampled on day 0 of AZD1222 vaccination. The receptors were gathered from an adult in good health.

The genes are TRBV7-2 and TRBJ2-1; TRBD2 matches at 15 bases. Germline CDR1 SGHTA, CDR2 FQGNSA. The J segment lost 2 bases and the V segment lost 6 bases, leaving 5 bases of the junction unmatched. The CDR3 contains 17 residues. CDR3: CASSPGTSGGTYNEQFF. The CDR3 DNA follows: TGTGCCAGCAGTCCCGGGACTAGCGGGGGGACCTACAATGAGCAGTTCTTC.

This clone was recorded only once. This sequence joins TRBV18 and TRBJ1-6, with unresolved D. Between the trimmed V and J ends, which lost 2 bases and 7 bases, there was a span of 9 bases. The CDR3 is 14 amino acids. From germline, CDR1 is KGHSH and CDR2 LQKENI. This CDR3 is CASSPGRINSPLHF. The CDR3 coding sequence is TGTGCCAGCTCACCAGGACGGATCAATTCACCCCTCCACTTT.

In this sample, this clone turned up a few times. This CDR3 reads CASSLGQANEKLFF. For the CDR3, the DNA is TGTGCCAGCAGCTTAGGACAGGCGAATGAAAAACTGTTTTTT. The genes are TRBV11-2 and TRBJ1-4, with D tentatively TRBD1 (6 bases). CDR3 length: 14 residues. Germline V gene data show CDR1 as SGHAT and CDR2 as FQNNGV. V dropped 1 base and J dropped 5 bases, with 8 bases sitting between them.

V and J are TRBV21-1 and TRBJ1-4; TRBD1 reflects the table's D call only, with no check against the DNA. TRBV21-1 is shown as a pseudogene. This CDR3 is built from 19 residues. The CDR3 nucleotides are TGTGCCAGCAGCAAAGTCTGTGTAGGGGTAGCTGCAACTAATGAAAAACTGTTTTTT. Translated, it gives CASSKVCVGVAATNEKLFF.

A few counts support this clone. CDR3 in DNA: TGTGCCAGCGCGGGACTAGCGGGGGCCCTGGGGAATGAGCAGTTCTTC. Translation: CASAGLAGALGNEQFF. V gene TRBV2 combines with J gene TRBJ2-1; 14 nucleotides agree with TRBD2. Germline loops: CDR1 SNHLY, CDR2 FYNNEI. The CDR3 is 16 amino acids. After removal of 8 bases from V and 7 bases from J, the junction contained 10 bases not matched to a gene. The variable domain in full, completed from reference TRBV2 and TRBJ2-1, reads EPEVTQTPSHQVTQMGQEVILRCVPISNHLYFYWYRQILGQKVEFLVSFYNNEISEKSEIFDDQFSVERPDGSNFTLKIRSTKLEDSAMYFCASAGLAGALGNEQFFGPGTRLTVL.

Here the CDR3 DNA reads TGTGCCAGCAGCTTCCGCCGGGACAGGGGTCCTTCCGGGGAGCTGTTTTTT. Translated, it gives CASSFRRDRGPSGELFF. This chain links TRBV13 with TRBJ2-2; 10 bases are a match to TRBD1. The junction had 10 bases not matched to a gene; V was cut back by 3 bases and J by 6 bases. The CDR3 consists of 17 residues. Germline V gene sequence: CDR1 PRHDT, CDR2 FYEKMQ (reference sequence).

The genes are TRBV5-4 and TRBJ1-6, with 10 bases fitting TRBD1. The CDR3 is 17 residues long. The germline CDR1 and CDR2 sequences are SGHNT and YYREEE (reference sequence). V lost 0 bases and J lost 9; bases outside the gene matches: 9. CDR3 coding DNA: TGTGCCAGCAGCTTGGCCGGGACAGGGGTGGGCGGTTCACCCCTCCACTTT. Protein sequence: CASSLAGTGVGGSPLHF.

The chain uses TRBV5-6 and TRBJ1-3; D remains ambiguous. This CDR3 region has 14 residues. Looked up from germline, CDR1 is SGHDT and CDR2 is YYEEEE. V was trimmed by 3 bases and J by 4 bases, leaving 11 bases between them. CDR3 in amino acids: CASSYQFVGNTIYF. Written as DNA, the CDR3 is TGTGCCAGCAGCTATCAATTCGTCGGAAACACCATATATTTT.

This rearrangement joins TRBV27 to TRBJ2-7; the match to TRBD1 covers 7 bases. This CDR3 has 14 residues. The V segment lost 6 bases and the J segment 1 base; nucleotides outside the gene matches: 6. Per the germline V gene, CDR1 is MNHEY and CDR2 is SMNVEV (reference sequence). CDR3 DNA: TGTGCCAGCAGCAATACGGGACAGTCCTACGAGCAGTACTTC. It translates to CASSNTGQSYEQYF.